This entry is about one T cell receptor (beta chain). This specimen belongs to a study of shared T cell receptors in the human thymus. Clones were sequenced by immunoSEQ multiplex PCR, and TCRdb holds only the in-frame ones, with some missing. The table records over 350,000 clones, just under 95% of them present only once. The V and J ends lost 0 bases and 5 bases, in that order; junction bases with no gene match: 7. Germline CDR1 SGHRS, CDR2 YFSETQ. This CDR3 has 15 amino acids. V gene TRBV5-1 combines with J gene TRBJ2-7, with 8 bases fitting TRBD1. Sequences were obtained from thymocytes. This TCR derives from a human donor. CDR3 bases: TGCGCCAGCAGCTTGGGAGAGACAGGGGAGCACGAGCAGTACTTC. It yields the protein CASSLGETGEHEQYF.